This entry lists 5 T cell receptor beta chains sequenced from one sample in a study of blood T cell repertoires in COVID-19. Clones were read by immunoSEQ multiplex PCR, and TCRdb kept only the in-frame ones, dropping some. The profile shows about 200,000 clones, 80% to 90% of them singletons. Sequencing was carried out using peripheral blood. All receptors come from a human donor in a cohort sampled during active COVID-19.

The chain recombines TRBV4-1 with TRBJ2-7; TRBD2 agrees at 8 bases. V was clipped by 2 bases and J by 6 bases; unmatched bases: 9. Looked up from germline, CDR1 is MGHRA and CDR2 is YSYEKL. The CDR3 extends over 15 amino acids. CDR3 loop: CASSQPGTSEFEQYF. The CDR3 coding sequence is TGCGCCAGCAGCCAACCCGGGACTAGTGAATTCGAGCAGTACTTC.

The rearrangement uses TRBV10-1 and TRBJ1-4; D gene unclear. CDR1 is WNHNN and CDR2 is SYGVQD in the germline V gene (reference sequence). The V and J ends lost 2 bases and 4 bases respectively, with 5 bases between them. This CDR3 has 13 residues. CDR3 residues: CASSETINEKLFF. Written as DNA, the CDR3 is TGCGCCAGCAGTGAGACAATTAATGAAAAACTGTTTTTT.

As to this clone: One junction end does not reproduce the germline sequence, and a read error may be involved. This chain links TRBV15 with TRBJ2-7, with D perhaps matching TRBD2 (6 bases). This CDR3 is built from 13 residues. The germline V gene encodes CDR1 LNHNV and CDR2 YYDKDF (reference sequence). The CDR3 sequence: CATSTPGASKPFF. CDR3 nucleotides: TGTGCCACCAGCACCCCGGGAGCGTCGAAGCCTTTCTTC.

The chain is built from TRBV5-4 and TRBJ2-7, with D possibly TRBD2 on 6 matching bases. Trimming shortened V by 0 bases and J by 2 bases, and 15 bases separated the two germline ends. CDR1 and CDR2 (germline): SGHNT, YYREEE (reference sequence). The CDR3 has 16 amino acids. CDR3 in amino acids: CASSLASGTGPYEQYF. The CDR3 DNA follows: TGTGCCAGCAGCTTGGCTTCCGGGACTGGCCCCTACGAGCAGTACTTC.

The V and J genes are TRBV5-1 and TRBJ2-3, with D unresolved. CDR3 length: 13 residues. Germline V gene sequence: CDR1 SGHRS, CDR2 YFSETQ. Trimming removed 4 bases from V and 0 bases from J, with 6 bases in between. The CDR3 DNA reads TGCGCCAGCAGCCTTCTCAGCACAGATACGCAGTATTTT. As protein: CASSLLSTDTQYF.